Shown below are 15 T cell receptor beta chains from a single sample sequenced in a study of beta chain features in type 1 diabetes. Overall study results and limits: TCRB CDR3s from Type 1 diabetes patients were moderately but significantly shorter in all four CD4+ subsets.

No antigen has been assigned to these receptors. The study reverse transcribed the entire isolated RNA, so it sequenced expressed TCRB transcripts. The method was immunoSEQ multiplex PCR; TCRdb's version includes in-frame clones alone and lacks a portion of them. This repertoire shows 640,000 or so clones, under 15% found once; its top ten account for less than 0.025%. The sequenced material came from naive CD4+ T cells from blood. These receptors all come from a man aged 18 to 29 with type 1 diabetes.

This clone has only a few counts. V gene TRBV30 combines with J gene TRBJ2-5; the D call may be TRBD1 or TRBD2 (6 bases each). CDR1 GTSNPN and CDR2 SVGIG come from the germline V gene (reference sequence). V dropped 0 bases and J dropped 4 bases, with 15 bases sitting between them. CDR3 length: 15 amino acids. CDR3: CAWSVTLGGGETQYF. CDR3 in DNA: TGTGCCTGGAGTGTAACCCTCGGGGGCGGAGAGACCCAGTACTTC.

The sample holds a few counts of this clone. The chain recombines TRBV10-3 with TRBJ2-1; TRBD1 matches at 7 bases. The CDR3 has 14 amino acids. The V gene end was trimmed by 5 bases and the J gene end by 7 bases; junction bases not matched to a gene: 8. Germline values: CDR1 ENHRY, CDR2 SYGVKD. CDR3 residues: CAISSGTVINEQFF. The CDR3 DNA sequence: TGTGCCATCAGTTCCGGGACAGTGATTAATGAGCAGTTCTTC.

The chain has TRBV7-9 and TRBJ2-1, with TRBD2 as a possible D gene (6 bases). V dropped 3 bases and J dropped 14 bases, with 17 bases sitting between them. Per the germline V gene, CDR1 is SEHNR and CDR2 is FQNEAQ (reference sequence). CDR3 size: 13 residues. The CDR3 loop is CASSFLGTAMEFF. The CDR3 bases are TGTGCCAGCAGCTTTCTCGGGACTGCCATGGAGTTCTTC.

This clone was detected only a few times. CDR3 protein: CASSSGTGYTGELFF. The CDR3, as DNA: TGTGCCAGCAGCTCCGGGACAGGGTACACCGGGGAGCTGTTTTTT. The chain employs TRBV7-9 and TRBJ2-2; TRBD1 aligns across 9 bases. The V segment lost 4 bases and the J segment 3 bases; nucleotides outside the gene matches: 3. This CDR3 contains 15 residues. Germline V gene data show CDR1 as SEHNR and CDR2 as FQNEAQ (reference sequence).

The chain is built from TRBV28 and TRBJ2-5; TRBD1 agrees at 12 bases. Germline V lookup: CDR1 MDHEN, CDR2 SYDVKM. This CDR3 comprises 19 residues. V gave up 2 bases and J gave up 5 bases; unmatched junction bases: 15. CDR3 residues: CASSLPIGPGTGGRETQYF. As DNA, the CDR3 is TGTGCCAGCAGTTTACCAATAGGTCCCGGGACAGGGGGCAGGGAGACCCAGTACTTC.

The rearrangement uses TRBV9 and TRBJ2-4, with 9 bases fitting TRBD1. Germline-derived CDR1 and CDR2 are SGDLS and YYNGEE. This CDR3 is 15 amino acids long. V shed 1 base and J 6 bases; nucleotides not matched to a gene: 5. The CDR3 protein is CASSVTGGPRNIQYF. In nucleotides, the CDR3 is TGTGCCAGCAGCGTAACAGGGGGCCCGCGAAACATTCAGTACTTC.

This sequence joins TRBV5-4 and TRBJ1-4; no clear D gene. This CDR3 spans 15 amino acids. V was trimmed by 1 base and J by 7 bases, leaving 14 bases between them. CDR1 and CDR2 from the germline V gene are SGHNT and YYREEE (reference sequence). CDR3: CASSLSLGGGEKLFF. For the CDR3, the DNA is TGTGCCAGCAGCTTGAGCCTGGGAGGAGGTGAAAAACTGTTTTTT.

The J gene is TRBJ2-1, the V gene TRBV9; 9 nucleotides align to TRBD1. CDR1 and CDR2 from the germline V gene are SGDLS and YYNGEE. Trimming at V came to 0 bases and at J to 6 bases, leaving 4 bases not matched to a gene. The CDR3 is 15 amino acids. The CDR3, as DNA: TGTGCCAGCAGCGTAGTAGGGACAGGGTCCAATGAGCAGTTCTTC. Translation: CASSVVGTGSNEQFF.

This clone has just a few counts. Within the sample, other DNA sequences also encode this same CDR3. The CDR3: CASSYGGVGTEAFF. The CDR3 region has the DNA TGTGCCAGCAGTTACGGGGGAGTTGGGACTGAAGCTTTCTTT. This chain connects TRBV6-5 to TRBJ1-1; tentatively, D is TRBD1 (5 bases). The germline V gene has CDR1 MNHEY and CDR2 SVGAGI. The CDR3 contains 14 residues. The V gene lost 2 bases and the J gene lost 5 bases, with 12 bases spanning the gap.

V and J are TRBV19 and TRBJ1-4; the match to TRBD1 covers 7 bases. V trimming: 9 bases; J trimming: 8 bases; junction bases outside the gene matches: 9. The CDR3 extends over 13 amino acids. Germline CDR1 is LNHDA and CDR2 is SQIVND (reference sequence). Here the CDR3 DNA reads TGTGCCAGCGGACGCACAGGGGAAGAAAAACTGTTTTTT. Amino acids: CASGRTGEEKLFF.

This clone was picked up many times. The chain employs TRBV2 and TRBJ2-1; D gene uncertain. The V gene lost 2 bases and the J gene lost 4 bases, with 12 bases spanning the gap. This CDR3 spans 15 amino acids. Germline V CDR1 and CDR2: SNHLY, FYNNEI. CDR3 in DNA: TGTGCCAGCAGTGAATCGGCAGCTAAGTACAATGAGCAGTTCTTC. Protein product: CASSESAAKYNEQFF.

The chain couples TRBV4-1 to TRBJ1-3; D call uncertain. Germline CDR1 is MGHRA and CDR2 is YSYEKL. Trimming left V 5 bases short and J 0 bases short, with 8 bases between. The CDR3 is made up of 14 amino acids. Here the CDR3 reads CASSSYRSGNTIYF. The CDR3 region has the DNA TGCGCCAGCAGCTCGTACCGCTCTGGAAACACCATATATTTT.

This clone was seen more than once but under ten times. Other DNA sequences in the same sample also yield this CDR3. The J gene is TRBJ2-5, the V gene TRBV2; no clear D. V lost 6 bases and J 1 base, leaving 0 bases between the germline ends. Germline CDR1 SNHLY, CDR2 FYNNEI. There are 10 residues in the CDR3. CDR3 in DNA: TGTGCCAGCAGCCAAGAGACCCAGTACTTC. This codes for CASSQETQYF.

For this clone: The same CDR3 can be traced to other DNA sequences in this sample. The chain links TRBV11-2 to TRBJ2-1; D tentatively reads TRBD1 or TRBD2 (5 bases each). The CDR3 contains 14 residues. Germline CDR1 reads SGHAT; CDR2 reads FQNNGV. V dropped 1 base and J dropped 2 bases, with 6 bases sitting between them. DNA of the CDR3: TGTGCCAGCAGCTTAGGAGGGGCCTACAATGAGCAGTTCTTC. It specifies CASSLGGAYNEQFF.

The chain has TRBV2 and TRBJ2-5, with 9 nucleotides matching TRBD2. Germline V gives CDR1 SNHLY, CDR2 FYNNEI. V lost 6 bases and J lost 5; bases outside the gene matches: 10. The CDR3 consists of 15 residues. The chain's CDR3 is CASRVPAGGWETQYF. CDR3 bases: TGTGCCAGCAGGGTCCCAGCGGGGGGATGGGAGACCCAGTACTTC.